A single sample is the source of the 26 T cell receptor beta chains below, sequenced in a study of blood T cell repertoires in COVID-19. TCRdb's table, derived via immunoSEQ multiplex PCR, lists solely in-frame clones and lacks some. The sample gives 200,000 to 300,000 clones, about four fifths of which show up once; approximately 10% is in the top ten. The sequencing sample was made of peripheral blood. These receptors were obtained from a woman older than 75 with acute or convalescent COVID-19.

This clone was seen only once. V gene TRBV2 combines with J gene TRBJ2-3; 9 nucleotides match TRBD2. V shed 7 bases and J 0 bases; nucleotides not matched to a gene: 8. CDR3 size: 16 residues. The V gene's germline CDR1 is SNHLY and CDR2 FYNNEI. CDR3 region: CASITRGLASTDTQYF. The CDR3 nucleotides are TGTGCCAGCATCACAAGGGGACTAGCCAGCACAGATACGCAGTATTTT.

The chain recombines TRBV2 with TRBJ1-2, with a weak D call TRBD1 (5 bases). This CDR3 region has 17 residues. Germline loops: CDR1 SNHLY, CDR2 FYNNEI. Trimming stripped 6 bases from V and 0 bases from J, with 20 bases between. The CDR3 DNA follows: TGTGCCAGCAGGGCGACAGCGTACTCTATGTCTAACTATGGCTACACCTTC. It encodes CASRATAYSMSNYGYTF.

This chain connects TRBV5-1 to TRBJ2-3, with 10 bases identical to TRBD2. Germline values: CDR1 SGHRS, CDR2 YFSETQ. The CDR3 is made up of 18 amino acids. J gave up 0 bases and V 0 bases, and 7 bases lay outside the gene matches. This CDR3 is CASSLELAGVPSTDTQYF. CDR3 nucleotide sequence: TGCGCCAGCAGCTTGGAGCTAGCGGGGGTTCCTAGCACAGATACGCAGTATTTT.

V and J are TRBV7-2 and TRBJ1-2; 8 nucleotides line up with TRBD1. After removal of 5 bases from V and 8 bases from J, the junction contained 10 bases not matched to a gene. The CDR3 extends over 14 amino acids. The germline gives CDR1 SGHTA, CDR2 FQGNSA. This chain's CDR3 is CASSGSTGAYGYTF. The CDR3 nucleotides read TGTGCCAGCAGCGGGTCGACAGGGGCGTACGGCTACACCTTC.

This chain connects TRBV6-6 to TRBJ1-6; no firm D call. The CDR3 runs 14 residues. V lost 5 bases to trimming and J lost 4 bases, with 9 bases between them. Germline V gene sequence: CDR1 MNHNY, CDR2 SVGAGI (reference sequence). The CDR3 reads CASSGSSYNSPLHF. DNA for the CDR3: TGTGCCAGCAGTGGGAGTTCTTATAATTCACCCCTCCACTTT.

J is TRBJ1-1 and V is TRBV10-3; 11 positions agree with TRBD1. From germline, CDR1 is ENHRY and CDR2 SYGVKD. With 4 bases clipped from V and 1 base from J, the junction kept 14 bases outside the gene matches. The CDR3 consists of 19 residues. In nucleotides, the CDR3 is TGTGCCATCAGTGCGGGGCCCCCGGGACAGGGGGAAGGGAACACTGAAGCTTTCTTT. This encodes CAISAGPPGQGEGNTEAFF.

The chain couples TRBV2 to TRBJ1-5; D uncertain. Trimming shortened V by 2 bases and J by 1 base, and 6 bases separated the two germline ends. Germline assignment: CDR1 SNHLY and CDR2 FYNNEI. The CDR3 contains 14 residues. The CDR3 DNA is TGTGCCAGCAGTGAATGGCAGAGCAATCAGCCCCAGCATTTT. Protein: CASSEWQSNQPQHF.

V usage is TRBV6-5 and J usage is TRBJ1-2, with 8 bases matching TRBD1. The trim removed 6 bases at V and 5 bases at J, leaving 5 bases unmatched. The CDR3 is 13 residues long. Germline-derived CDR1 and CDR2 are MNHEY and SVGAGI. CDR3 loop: CASRSGGGYGYTF. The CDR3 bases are TGTGCCAGCAGGTCAGGGGGCGGATATGGCTACACCTTC.

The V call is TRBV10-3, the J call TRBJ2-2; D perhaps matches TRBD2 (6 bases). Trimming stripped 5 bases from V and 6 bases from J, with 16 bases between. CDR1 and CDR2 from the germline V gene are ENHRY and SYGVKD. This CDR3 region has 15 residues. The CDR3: CAISLDGGSAGELFF. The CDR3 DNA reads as TGTGCCATCAGTCTGGATGGGGGGTCCGCCGGGGAGCTGTTTTTT.

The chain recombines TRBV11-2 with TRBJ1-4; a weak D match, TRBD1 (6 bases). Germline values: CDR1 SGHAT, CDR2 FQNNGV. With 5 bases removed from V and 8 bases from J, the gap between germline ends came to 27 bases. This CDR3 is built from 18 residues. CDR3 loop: CASSPHPGPRQEDEKLFF. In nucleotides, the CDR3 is TGTGCCAGCAGCCCTCACCCCGGCCCTCGACAGGAAGACGAAAAACTGTTTTTT.

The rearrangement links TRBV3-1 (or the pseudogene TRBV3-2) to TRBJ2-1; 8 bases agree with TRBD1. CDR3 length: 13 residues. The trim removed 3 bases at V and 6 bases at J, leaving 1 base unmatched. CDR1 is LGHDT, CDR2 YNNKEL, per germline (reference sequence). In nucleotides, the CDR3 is TGTGCCAGCAGCCAGGACAGGGTCAATGAGCAGTTCTTC. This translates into CASSQDRVNEQFF.

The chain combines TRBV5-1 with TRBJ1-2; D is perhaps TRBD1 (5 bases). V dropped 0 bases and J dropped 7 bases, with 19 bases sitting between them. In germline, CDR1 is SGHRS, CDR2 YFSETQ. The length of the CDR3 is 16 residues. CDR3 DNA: TGCGCCAGCAGCTTGGGCGACAGTGTCCCAGGTGGTGGCTACACCTTC. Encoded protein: CASSLGDSVPGGGYTF.

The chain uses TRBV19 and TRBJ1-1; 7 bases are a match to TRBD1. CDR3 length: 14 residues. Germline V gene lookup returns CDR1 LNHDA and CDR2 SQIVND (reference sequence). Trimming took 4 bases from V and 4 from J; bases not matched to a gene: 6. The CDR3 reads CASSTTGDGTEAFF. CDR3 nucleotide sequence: TGTGCCAGTAGTACCACAGGGGATGGCACTGAAGCTTTCTTT.

The CDR3 protein is CASSQSFRGRGNTIYF. The CDR3 bases are TGTGCCAGCAGCCAATCTTTCCGGGGTCGGGGAAACACCATATATTTT. The genes are TRBV3-1 (or the pseudogene TRBV3-2) and TRBJ1-3; D not certain. CDR1 and CDR2 (germline): LGHDT, YNNKEL (reference sequence). Deletions cut 2 bases from V and 4 bases from J, with 15 bases between. The CDR3 has 16 amino acids.

Here the CDR3 reads CASSLSDGLKEKLFF. CDR3 sequence (DNA): TGTGCCAGCAGCTTAAGCGACGGATTGAAAGAAAAACTGTTTTTT. The V and J genes are TRBV11-2 and TRBJ1-4; D is unresolved. The germline gives CDR1 SGHAT, CDR2 FQNNGV. CDR3 length equals 15 residues. V was pared by 2 bases and J by 8 bases, with 15 bases between.

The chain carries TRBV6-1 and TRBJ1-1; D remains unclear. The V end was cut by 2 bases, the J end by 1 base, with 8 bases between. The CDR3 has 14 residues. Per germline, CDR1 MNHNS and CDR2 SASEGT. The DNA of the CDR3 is TGTGCCAGCAGTGAATGGCCACCGAACACTGAAGCTTTCTTT. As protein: CASSEWPPNTEAFF.

The CDR3 sequence is CAWSVLGNNQPQHF. The CDR3, as DNA: TGTGCCTGGAGTGTACTAGGCAACAATCAGCCCCAGCATTTT. V usage is TRBV30 and J usage is TRBJ1-5; unclear D gene. The CDR3 has 14 amino acids. The germline V and J ends were trimmed by 0 bases and 3 bases, with 9 bases remaining between them. Looked up from germline, CDR1 is GTSNPN and CDR2 is SVGIG (reference sequence).

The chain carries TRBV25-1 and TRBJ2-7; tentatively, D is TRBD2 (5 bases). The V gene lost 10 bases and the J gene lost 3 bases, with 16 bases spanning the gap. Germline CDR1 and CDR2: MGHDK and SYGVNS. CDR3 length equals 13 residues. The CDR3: CATRRGNGYEQYF. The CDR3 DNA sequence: TGTGCCACTAGACGAGGGAACGGCTACGAGCAGTACTTC.

The chain's CDR3 is CASSPATPGRNEQFF. CDR3 DNA: TGTGCCAGCTCACCAGCGACACCCGGTCGGAATGAGCAGTTCTTC. The gene calls are TRBV18 and TRBJ2-1; no firm D call. Germline CDR1 and CDR2: KGHSH and LQKENI. The CDR3 runs 15 residues. Trimming took off 2 bases at V and 7 bases at J, with 15 bases between the two ends.

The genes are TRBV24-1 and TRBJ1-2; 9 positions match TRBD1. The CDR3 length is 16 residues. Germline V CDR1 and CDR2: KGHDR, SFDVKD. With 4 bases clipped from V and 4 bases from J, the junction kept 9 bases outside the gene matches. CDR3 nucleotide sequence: TGTGCCACCAGTGACTCCGACAGGGGGGGTTCCTATGGCTACACCTTC. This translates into CATSDSDRGGSYGYTF.

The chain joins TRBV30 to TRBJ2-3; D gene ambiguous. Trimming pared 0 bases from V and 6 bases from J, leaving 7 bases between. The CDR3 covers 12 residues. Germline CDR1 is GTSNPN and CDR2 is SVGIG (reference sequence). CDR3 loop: CAWSVGSDTQYF. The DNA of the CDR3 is TGTGCCTGGAGTGTGGGCTCGGATACGCAGTATTTT. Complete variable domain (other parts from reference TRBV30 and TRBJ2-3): SQTIHQWPATLVQPVGSPLSLECTVEGTSNPNLYWYRQAAGRGLQLLFYSVGIGQISSEVPQNLSASRPQDRQFILSSKKLLLSDSGFYLCAWSVGSDTQYFGPGTRLTVL.

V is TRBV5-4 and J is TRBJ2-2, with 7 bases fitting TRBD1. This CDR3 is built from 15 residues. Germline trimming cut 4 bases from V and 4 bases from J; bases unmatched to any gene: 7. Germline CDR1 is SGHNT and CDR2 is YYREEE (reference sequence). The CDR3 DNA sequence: TGTGCCAGCAGCCTTGGACAGGCGAGCACCGGGGAGCTGTTTTTT. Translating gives CASSLGQASTGELFF.

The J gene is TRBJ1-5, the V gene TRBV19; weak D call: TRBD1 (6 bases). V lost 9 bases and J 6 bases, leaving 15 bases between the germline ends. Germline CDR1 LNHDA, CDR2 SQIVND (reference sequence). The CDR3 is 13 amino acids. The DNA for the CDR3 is TGTGCCAGGCGGACAGCCCTCGTTCAGCCCCAGCATTTT. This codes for CARRTALVQPQHF.

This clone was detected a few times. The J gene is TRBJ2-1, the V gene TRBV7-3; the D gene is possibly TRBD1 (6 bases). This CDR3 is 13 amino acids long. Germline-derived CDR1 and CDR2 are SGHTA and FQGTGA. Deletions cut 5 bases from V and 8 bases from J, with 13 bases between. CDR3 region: CASSTQGYYEQFF. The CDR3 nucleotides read TGTGCCAGCAGCACCCAGGGGTACTATGAGCAGTTCTTC. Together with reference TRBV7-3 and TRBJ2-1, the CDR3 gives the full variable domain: GAGVSQTPSNKVTEKGKYVELRCDPISGHTALYWYRQSLGQGPEFLIYFQGTGAADDSGLPNDRFFAVRPEGSVSTLKIQRTERGDSAVYLCASSTQGYYEQFFGPGTRLTVL.

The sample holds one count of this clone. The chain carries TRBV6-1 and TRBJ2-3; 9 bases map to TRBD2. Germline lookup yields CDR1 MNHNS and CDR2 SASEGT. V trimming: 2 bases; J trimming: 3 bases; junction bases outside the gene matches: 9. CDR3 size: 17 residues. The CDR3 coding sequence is TGTGCCAGCAGTGAAAGTGGCGGGGGGGCTTGGACAGATACGCAGTATTTT. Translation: CASSESGGGAWTDTQYF.

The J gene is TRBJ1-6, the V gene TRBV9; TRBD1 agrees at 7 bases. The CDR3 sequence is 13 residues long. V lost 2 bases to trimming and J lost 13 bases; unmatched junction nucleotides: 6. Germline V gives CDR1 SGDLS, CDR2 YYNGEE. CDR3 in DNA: TGTGCCAGCAGCGTGGCCCAGGGACAGCCCCTCCACTTT. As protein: CASSVAQGQPLHF.